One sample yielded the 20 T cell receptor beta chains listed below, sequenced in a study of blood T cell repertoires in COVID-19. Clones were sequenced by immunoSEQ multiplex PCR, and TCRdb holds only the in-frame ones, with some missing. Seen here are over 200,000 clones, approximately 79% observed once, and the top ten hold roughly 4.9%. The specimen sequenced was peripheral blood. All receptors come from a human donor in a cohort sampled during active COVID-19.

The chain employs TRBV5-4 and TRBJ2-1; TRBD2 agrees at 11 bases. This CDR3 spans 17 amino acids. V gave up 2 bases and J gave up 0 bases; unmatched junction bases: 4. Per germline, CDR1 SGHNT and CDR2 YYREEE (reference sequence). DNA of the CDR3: TGTGCCAGCAGCTTCGGACTAGCGGGCCACTCCTACAATGAGCAGTTCTTC. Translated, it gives CASSFGLAGHSYNEQFF.

Here the CDR3 reads CASSLPTGGNPYEQYF. In DNA form, the CDR3 reads TGTGCCAGCAGCTTACCGACAGGGGGGAACCCCTACGAGCAGTACTTC. This chain uses TRBV7-9 with TRBJ2-7, with 9 bases matching TRBD1. V lost 2 bases and J lost 2; bases outside the gene matches: 7. Germline CDR1 SEHNR, CDR2 FQNEAQ (reference sequence). This CDR3 comprises 16 residues.

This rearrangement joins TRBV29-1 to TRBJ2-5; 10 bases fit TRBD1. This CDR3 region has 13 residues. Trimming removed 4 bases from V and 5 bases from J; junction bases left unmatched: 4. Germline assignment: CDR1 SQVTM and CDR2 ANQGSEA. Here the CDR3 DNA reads TGCAGCGTTGGACAGGGGGCCGGGGAGACCCAGTACTTC. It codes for CSVGQGAGETQYF.

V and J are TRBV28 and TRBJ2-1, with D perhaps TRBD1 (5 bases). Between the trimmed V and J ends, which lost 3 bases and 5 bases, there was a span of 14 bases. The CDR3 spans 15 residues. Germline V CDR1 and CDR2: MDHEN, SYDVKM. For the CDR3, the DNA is TGTGCCAGCAGTTTGGGGCCTCCTCGGGACAATGAGCAGTTCTTC. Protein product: CASSLGPPRDNEQFF.

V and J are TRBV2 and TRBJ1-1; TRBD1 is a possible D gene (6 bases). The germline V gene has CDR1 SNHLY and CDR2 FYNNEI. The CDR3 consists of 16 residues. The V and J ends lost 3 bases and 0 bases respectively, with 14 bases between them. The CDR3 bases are TGTGCCAGCAGTGACCCCGGACAGACTTTGAACACTGAAGCTTTCTTT. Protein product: CASSDPGQTLNTEAFF.

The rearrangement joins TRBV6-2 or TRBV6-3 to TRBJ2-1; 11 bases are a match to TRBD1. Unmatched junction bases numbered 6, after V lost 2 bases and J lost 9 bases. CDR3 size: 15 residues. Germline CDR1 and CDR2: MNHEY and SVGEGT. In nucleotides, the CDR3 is TGTGCCAGCAGTTACCAGGACAGGGGGCTCGGTGAGCAGTTCTTC. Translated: CASSYQDRGLGEQFF.

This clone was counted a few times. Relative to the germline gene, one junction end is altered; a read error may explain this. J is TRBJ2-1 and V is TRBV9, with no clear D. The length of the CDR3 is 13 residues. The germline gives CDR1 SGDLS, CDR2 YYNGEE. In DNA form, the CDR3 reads TGTGCCAGCAGCGTGGGCTCCCACAATGAGCAGTTCTTC. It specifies CASSVGSHNEQFF.

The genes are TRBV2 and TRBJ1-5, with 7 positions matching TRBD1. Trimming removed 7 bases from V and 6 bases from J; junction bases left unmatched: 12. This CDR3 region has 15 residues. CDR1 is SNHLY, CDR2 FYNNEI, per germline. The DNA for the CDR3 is TGTGCCAGCACTGACCAGGACAGGTGGTCTCAGCCCCAGCATTTT. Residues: CASTDQDRWSQPQHF.

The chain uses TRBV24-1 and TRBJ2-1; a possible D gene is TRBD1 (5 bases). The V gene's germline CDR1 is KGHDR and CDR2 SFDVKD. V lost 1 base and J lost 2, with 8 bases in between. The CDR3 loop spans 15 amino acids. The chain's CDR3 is CATSDLGRAYNEQFF. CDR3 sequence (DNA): TGTGCCACCAGTGATTTAGGCAGGGCCTACAATGAGCAGTTCTTC.

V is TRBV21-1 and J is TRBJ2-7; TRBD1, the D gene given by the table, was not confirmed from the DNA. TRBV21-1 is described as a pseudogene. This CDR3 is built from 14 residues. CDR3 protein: CASSATGGKYEQYF. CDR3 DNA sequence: TGTGCCAGCAGCGCGACAGGGGGCAAATACGAGCAGTACTTC.

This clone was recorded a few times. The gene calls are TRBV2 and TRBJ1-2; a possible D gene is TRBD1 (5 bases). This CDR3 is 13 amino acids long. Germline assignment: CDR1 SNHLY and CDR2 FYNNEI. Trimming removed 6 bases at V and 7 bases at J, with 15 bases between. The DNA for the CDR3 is TGTGCCAGCAGCATCAGGGTATTGGGTGGCTACACCTTC. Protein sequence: CASSIRVLGGYTF.

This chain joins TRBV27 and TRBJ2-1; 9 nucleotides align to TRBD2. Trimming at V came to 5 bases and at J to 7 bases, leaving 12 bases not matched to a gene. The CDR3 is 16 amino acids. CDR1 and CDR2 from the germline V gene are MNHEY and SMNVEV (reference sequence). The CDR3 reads CASSTDLAGWINEQFF. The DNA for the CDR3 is TGTGCCAGCAGTACCGACCTAGCGGGATGGATTAATGAGCAGTTCTTC.

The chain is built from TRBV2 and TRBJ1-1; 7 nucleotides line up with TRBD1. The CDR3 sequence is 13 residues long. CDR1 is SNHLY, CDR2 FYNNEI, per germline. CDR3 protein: CTTTDRANTEAFF. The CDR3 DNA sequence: TGTACCACGACAGACAGGGCGAACACTGAAGCTTTCTTT.

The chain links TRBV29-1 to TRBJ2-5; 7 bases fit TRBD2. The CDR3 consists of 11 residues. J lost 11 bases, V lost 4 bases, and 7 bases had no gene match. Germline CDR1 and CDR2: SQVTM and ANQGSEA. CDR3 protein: CSVVASGLQYF. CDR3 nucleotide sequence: TGCAGCGTTGTAGCGTCGGGACTACAGTACTTC.

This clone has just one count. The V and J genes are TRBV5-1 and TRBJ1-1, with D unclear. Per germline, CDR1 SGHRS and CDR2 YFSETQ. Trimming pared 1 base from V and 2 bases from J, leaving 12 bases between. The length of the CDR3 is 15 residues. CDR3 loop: CASSLTRVANTEAFF. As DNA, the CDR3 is TGCGCCAGCAGCTTGACTCGGGTCGCAAACACTGAAGCTTTCTTT.

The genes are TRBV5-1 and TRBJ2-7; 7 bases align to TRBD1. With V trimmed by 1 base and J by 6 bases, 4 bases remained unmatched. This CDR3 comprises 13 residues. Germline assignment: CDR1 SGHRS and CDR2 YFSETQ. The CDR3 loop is CASSLRDRAEQYF. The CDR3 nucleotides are TGCGCCAGCAGCTTGAGAGACAGGGCCGAGCAGTACTTC.

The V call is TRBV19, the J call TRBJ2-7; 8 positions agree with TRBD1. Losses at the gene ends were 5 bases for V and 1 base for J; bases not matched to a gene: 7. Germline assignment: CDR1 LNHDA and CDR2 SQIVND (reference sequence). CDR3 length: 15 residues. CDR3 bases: TGTGCCAGTAGTTCAGGGGGCGCAGGATCCTACGAGCAGTACTTC. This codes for CASSSGGAGSYEQYF.

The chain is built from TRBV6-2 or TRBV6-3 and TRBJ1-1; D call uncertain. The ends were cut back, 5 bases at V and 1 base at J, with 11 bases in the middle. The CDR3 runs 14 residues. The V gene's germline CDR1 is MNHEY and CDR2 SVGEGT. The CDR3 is CASSPSTANTEAFF. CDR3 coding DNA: TGTGCCAGCAGTCCCTCCACAGCGAACACTGAAGCTTTCTTT.

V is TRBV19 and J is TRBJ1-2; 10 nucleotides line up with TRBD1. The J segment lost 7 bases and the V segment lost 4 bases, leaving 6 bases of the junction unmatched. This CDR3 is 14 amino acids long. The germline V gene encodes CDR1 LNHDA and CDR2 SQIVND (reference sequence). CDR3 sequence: CASSTRDRGFGYTF. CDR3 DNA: TGTGCCAGTAGTACCCGGGACAGGGGATTTGGCTACACCTTC. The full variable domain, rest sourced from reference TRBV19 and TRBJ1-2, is DGGITQSPKYLFRKEGQNVTLSCEQNLNHDAMYWYRQDPGQGLRLIYYSQIVNDFQKGDIAEGYSVSREKKESFPLTVTSAQKNPTAFYLCASSTRDRGFGYTFGSGTRLTVV.

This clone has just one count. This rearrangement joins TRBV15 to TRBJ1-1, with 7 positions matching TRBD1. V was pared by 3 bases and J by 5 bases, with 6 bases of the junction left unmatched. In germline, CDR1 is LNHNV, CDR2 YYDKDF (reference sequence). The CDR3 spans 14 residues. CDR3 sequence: CATSSRQGRTEAFF. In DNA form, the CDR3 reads TGTGCCACCAGCAGCCGACAGGGACGTACTGAAGCTTTCTTT.